Here is one T cell receptor beta chain with its context. Single viable CD3+CD4+CD8-CD45RO+ cells were sorted as the memory CD4+ T cells. After thawing, CD4+ T cells were positively selected. The sample originates from a study of memory CD4+ T cells and cytomegalovirus serostatus. Per the germline V gene, CDR1 is SNHLY and CDR2 is FYNNEI. The CDR3 covers 11 residues. V shed 5 bases and J shed 7 bases, with 5 bases lying between them. TCRdb's copy holds only in-frame clones and misses some; the assay was immunoSEQ multiplex PCR. This sample yields some 87,000 clones, of which over 70% are seen a single time; 3.6% belongs to the top ten.

The rearrangement joins TRBV2 to TRBJ1-4, with D unclear. Sequenced input: memory CD4+ T cells from blood. The sequence was obtained from an adult in good health and CMV-seropositive. In DNA, the CDR3 is TGTGCCAGCAGTATCCGTGAAAAACTGTTTTTT. This gives the protein CASSIREKLFF. Complete variable domain (other parts from reference TRBV2 and TRBJ1-4): EPEVTQTPSHQVTQMGQEVILRCVPISNHLYFYWYRQILGQKVEFLVSFYNNEISEKSEIFDDQFSVERPDGSNFTLKIRSTKLEDSAMYFCASSIREKLFFGSGTQLSVL.